The 7 T cell receptor beta chains presented below share a single source sample, sequenced in a study of cytomegalovirus exposure and HLA in healthy donors. The PCR had 60 Vbeta and 13 Jbeta primers. Sequencing was performed with immunoSEQ multiplex PCR; in TCRdb, only in-frame clones are kept and a portion is missing. Found here are around 140,000 clones; the top ten clones hold 0.8% to 1%. Sequencing input: PBMCs. Receptor source: a male donor in good health and CMV-seronegative.

The chain links TRBV27 to TRBJ1-2; tentative D call: TRBD1 (6 bases). The CDR3 consists of 14 residues. V was shortened by 2 bases and J by 6 bases, with 13 bases between the two germline ends. CDR1 is MNHEY and CDR2 is SMNVEV in the germline V gene (reference sequence). The CDR3 coding sequence is TGTGCCAGCAGTTTAGGGCAGGGGAATGATGGCTACACCTTC. As protein: CASSLGQGNDGYTF.

V gene TRBV28 combines with J gene TRBJ1-4, with a possible D match to TRBD1 (5 bases). Germline loops: CDR1 MDHEN, CDR2 SYDVKM. The CDR3 is 15 amino acids. V was pared by 3 bases and J by 0 bases, with 8 bases between. CDR3 coding DNA: TGTGCCAGCAGTTTTTCAGGGACAACTAATGAAAAACTGTTTTTT. It is translated as CASSFSGTTNEKLFF. Together with reference TRBV28 and TRBJ1-4, the CDR3 gives the full variable domain: DVKVTQSSRYLVKRTGEKVFLECVQDMDHENMFWYRQDPGLGLRLIYFSYDVKMKEKGDIPEGYSVSREKKERFSLILESASTNQTSMYLCASSFSGTTNEKLFFGSGTQLSVL.

The V call is TRBV11-2, the J call TRBJ2-2; D gene uncertain. The length of the CDR3 is 15 residues. Per the germline V gene, CDR1 is SGHAT and CDR2 is FQNNGV. The V end was cut by 4 bases, the J end by 3 bases, with 12 bases between. CDR3 bases: TGTGCCAGCAGCTCCCAGAGGTGGGACACCGGGGAGCTGTTTTTT. It is translated as CASSSQRWDTGELFF.

The chain combines TRBV6-5 with TRBJ1-2, with 7 bases identical to TRBD1. Germline CDR1 MNHEY, CDR2 SVGAGI. The CDR3 loop spans 13 amino acids. Trimming removed 6 bases from V and 4 bases from J; junction bases left unmatched: 5. CDR3 sequence: CASRQGGSYGYTF. The DNA for the CDR3 is TGTGCCAGCAGGCAGGGGGGAAGCTATGGCTACACCTTC.

The chain is built from TRBV6-6 and TRBJ1-2; D unresolved. Germline V gene data show CDR1 as MNHNY and CDR2 as SVGAGI (reference sequence). Trimming pared 7 bases from V and 3 bases from J, leaving 15 bases between. The CDR3 length is 14 residues. The CDR3 DNA reads as TGTGCCAGCACCCCCCCAGGCGAGCACTATGGCTACACCTTC. It is translated as CASTPPGEHYGYTF.

The J gene is TRBJ1-1, the V gene TRBV7-3; 7 bases match TRBD1. Trimming removed 4 bases from V and 4 bases from J; junction bases left unmatched: 6. The CDR3 covers 14 residues. CDR1 SGHTA and CDR2 FQGTGA come from the germline V gene. This chain's CDR3 is CASSSRPGGTEAFF. The DNA of the CDR3 is TGTGCCAGCAGCTCCCGCCCAGGGGGCACTGAAGCTTTCTTT.

This chain uses TRBV11-2 with TRBJ2-7; 10 nucleotides agree with TRBD2. The germline V gene encodes CDR1 SGHAT and CDR2 FQNNGV. This CDR3 has 14 amino acids. V dropped 3 bases and J dropped 2; count of bases not matched to a gene: 1. The CDR3 is CASSFSGGTYEQYF. DNA of the CDR3: TGTGCCAGCAGCTTTAGCGGGGGGACCTACGAGCAGTACTTC.